This entry concerns a single T cell receptor (beta chain). What it binds is not known. Data came from immunoSEQ multiplex PCR; TCRdb stores just in-frame clones and leaves some out. The sample contains 50,000 or so clones, 80% of which appear only once. This specimen belongs to a study of T cell responses to AZD1222 COVID-19 vaccine. Study-wide results and limits: It was only after the peak T cell response that any repertoires were sampled.

This CDR3 has 16 residues. Germline V gives CDR1 MNHNS, CDR2 SASEGT. The J segment lost 4 bases and the V segment lost 4 bases, leaving 5 bases of the junction unmatched. This receptor was obtained from an adult who received the AZD1222 COVID-19 vaccine. This specimen consisted of peripheral blood, obtained 28 days after the second AZD1222 dose. The chain joins TRBV6-1 to TRBJ2-2; 11 bases match TRBD2. The CDR3 nucleotides are TGTGCCAGCAGTGGGGCCGGGACTAGCGGCACCGGGGAGCTGTTTTTT. Translating it yields CASSGAGTSGTGELFF.